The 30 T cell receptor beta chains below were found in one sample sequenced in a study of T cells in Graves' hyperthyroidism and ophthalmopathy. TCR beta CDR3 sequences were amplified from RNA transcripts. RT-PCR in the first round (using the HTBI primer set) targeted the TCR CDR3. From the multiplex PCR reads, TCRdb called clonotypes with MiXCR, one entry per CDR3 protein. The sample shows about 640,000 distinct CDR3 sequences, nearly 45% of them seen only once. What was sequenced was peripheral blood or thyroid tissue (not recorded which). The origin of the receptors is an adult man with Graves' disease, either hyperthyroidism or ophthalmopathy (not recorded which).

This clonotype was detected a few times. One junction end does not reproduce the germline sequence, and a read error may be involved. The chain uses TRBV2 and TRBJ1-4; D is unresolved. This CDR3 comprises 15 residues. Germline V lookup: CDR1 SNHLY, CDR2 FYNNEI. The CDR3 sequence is CASSPRHPTNEKLFF. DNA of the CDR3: TGCGCCAGCAGCCCACGCCACCCAACTAATGAAAAACTGTTTTTT.

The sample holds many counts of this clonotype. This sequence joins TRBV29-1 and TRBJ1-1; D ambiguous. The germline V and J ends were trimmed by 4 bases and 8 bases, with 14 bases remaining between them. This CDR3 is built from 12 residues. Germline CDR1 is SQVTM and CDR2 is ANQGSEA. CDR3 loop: CSVGPREAEAFF. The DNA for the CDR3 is TGCAGCGTTGGGCCACGGGAGGCGGAAGCTTTCTTT.

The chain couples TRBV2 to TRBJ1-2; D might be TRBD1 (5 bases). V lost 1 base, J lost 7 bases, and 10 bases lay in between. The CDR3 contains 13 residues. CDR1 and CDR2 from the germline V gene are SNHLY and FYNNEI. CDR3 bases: TGTGCCAGCAGTGAAGGGGGGGTTATTGGCTACACCTTC. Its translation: CASSEGGVIGYTF.

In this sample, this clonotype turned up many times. The CDR3 sequence is CATSSRVIGTNSNQPQHF. Here the CDR3 DNA reads TGTGCCACCAGCAGCAGAGTGATCGGGACAAATAGCAATCAGCCCCAGCATTTT. The chain uses TRBV15 and TRBJ1-5; TRBD1 might be the D (6 bases). Per germline, CDR1 LNHNV and CDR2 YYDKDF (reference sequence). The CDR3 runs to 18 residues. V dropped 3 bases and J dropped 0 bases, with 18 bases sitting between them.

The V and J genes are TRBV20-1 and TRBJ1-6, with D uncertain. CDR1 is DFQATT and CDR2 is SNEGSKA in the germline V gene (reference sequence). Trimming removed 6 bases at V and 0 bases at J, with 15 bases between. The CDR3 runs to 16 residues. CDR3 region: CSAKDGLHSYNSPLHF. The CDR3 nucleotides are TGCAGTGCCAAGGACGGTCTCCACTCCTATAATTCACCCCTCCACTTT.

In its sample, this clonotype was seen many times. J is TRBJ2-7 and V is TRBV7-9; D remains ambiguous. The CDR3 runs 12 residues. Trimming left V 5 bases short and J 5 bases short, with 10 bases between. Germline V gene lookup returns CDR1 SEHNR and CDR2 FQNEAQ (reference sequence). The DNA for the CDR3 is TGTGCCAGCAGCCACGAGTGGGACGAGCAGTACTTC. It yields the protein CASSHEWDEQYF.

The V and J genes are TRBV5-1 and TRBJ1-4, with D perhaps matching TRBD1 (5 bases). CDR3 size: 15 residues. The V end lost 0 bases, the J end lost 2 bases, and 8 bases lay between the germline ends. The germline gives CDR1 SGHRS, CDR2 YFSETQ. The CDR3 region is CASSLEGTTNEKLFF. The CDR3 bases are TGCGCCAGCAGCTTGGAAGGGACTACTAATGAAAAACTGTTTTTT.

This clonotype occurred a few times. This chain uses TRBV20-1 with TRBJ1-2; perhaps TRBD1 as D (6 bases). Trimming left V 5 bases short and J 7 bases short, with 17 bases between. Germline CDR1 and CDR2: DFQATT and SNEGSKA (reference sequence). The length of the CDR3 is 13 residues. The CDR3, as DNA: TGCAGTGCTCCAGACAGGTTAAGAGGTGGCTACACCTTC. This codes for CSAPDRLRGGYTF.

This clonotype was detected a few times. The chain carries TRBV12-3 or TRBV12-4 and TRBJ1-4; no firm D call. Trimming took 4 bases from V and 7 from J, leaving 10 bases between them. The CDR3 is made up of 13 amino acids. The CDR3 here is CASSSSESEKLFF. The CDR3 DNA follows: TGTGCCAGCAGTTCCTCAGAGAGTGAAAAACTGTTTTTT.

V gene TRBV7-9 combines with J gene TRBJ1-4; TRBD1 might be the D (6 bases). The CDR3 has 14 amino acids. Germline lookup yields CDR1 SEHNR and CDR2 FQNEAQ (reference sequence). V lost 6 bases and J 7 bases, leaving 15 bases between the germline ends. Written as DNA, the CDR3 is TGTGCCAGCAGTCCCGGGACACTAATTGAAAAACTGTTTTTT. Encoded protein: CASSPGTLIEKLFF. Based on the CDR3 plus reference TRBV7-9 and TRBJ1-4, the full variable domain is DTGVSQNPRHKITKRGQNVTFRCDPISEHNRLYWYRQTLGQGPEFLTYFQNEAQLEKSRLLSDRFSAERPKGSFSTLEIQRTEQGDSAMYLCASSPGTLIEKLFFGSGTQLSVL.

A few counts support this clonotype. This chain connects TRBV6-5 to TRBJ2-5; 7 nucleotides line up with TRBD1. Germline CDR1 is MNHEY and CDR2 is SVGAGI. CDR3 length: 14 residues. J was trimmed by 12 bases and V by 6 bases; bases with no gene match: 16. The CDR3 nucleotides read TGTGCCAGCAGAACGTCTAACAGGGGCCTTCCCGAGTACTTC. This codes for CASRTSNRGLPEYF.

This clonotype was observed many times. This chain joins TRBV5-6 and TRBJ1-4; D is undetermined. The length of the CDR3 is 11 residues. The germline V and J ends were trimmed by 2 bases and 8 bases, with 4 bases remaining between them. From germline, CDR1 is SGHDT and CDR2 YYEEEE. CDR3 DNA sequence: TGTGCCAGCAGCTTCCGGGAAAAACTGTTTTTT. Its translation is CASSFREKLFF.

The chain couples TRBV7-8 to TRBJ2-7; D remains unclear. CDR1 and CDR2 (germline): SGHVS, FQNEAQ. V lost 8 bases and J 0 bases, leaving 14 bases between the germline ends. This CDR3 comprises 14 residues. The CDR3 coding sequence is TGTGCCAGCTTTCCCAAGGACGGCTCCTACGAGCAGTACTTC. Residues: CASFPKDGSYEQYF.

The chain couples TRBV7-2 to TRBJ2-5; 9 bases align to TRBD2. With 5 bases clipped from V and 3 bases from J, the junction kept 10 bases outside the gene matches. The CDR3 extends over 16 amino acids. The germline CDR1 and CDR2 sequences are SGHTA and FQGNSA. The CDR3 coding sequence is TGTGCCAGCAGCCAAGATCGGGGACTAGCCAAAGAGACCCAGTACTTC. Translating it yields CASSQDRGLAKETQYF. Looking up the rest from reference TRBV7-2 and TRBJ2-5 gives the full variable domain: GAGVSQSPSNKVTEKGKDVELRCDPISGHTALYWYRQSLGQGLEFLIYFQGNSAPDKSGLPSDRFSAERTGGSVSTLTIQRTQQEDSAVYLCASSQDRGLAKETQYFGPGTRLLVL.

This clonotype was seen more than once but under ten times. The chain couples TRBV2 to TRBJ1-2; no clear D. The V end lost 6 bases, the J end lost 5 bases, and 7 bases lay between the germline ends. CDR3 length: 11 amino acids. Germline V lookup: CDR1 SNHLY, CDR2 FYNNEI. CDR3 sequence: CASRSSYGYTF. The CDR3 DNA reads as TGTGCCAGCAGGTCGAGTTATGGCTACACCTTC.

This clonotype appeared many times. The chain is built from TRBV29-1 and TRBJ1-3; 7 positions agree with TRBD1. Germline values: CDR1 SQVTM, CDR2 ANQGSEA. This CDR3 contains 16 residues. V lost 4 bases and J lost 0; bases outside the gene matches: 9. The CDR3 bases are TGCAGCGTTGGGGACAGTCCTTGGAACTCTGGAAACACCATATATTTT. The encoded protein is CSVGDSPWNSGNTIYF. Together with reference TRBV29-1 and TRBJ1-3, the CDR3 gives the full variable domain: SAVISQKPSRDICQRGTSLTIQCQVDSQVTMMFWYRQQPGQSLTLIATANQGSEATYESGFVIDKFPISRPNLTFSTLTVSNMSPEDSSIYLCSVGDSPWNSGNTIYFGEGSWLTVV.

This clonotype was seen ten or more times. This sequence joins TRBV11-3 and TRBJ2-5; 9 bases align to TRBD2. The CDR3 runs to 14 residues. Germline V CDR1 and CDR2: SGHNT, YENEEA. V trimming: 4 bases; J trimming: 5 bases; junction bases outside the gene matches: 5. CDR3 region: CASSYLSGSETQYF. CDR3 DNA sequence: TGTGCCAGCAGCTACCTTAGCGGGAGTGAGACCCAGTACTTC.

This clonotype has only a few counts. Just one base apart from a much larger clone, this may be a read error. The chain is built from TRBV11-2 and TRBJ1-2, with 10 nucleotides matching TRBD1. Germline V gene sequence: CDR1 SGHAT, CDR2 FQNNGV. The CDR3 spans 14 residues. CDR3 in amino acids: CASSRGTGEEGYIF. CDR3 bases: TGTGCCAGCAGCCGAGGGACAGGGGAAGAAGGCTACATCTTC.

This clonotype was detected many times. Here the CDR3 reads CASEGQGNYEQYF. In DNA form, the CDR3 reads TGCGCCAGCGAAGGACAGGGAAACTACGAGCAGTACTTC. This chain joins TRBV10-2 and TRBJ2-7, with 8 bases fitting TRBD1. The CDR3 totals 13 residues. The ends lost 8 bases at V and 3 bases at J; junction bases unmatched: 6. Germline V gene lookup returns CDR1 WSHSY and CDR2 SAAADI.

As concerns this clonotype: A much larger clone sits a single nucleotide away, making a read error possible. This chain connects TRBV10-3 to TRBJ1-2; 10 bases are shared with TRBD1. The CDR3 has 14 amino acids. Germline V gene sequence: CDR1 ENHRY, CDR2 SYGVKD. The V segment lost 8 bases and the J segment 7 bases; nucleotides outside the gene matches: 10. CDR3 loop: CAIGQDRGLCGYTF. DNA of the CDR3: TGTGCCATCGGTCAGGACAGGGGGTTGTGTGGCTACACCTTC.

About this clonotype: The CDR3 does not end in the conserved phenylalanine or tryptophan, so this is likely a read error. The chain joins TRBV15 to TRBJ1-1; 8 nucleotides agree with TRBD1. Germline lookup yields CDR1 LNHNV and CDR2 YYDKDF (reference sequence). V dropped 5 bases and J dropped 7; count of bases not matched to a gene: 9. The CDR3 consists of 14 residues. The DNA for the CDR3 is TGTGCCACCAGCGCGGACAGGGCCTACGGTGAAGCTTTCTCT. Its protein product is CATSADRAYGEAFS.

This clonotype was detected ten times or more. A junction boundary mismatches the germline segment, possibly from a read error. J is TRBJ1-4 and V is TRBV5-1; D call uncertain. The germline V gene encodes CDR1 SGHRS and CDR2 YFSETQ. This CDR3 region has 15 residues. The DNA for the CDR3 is TGTGCCAGCAGCTTAGGCACGGGTGGAGGGGAAAAACTGTTTTTT. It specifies CASSLGTGGGEKLFF.

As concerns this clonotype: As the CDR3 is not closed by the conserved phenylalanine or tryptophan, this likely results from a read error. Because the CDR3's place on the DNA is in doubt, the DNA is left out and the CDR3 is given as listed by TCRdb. The CDR3 reads CASSLGEDFS. This chain connects TRBV7-9 to TRBJ1-1. Germline CDR1 reads SEHNR; CDR2 reads FQNEAQ (reference sequence). The CDR3 extends over 10 residues, inclusive of both ends.

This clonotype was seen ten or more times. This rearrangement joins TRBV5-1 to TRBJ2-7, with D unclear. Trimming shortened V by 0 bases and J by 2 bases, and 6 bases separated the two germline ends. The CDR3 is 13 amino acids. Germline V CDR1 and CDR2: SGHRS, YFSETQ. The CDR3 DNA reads TGCGCCAGCAGCTTGGTGGCAACCTACGAGCAGTACTTC. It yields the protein CASSLVATYEQYF.

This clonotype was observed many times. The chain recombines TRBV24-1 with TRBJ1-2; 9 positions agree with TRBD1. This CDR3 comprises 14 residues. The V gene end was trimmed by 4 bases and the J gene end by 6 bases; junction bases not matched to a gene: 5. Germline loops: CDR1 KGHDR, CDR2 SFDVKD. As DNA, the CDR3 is TGTGCCACCAGTGACCGGACAGGGGATCATGGCTACACCTTC. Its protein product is CATSDRTGDHGYTF.

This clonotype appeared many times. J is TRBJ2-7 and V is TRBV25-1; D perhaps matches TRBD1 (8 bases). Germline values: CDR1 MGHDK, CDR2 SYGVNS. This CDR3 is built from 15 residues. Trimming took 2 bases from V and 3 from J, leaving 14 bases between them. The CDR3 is CASSENRGGHYEQYF. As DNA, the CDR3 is TGTGCCAGCAGTGAAAACAGGGGGGGACACTACGAGCAGTACTTC.

CDR3 amino acids: CASSQMDRGMNYGYTF. The CDR3 DNA reads TGTGCCAGCAGCCAGATGGACAGGGGGATGAACTATGGCTACACCTTC. The chain uses TRBV7-9 and TRBJ1-2; 10 bases agree with TRBD1. The ends lost 5 bases at V and 2 bases at J; junction bases unmatched: 8. Per the germline V gene, CDR1 is SEHNR and CDR2 is FQNEAQ (reference sequence). This CDR3 region has 16 residues.

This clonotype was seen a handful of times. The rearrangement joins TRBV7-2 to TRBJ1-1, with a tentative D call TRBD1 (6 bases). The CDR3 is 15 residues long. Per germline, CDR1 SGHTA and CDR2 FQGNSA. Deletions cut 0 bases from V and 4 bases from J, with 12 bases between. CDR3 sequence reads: CASSLASPGATEAFF. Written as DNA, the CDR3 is TGTGCCAGCAGCTTAGCCTCGCCGGGGGCCACTGAAGCTTTCTTT.

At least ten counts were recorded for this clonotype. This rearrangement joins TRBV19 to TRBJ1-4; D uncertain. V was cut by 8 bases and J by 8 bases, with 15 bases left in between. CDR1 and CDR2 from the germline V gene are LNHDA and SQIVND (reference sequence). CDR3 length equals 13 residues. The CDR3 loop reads CASGDTGKEKLFF. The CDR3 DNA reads TGTGCCAGTGGAGATACGGGCAAGGAAAAACTGTTTTTT.

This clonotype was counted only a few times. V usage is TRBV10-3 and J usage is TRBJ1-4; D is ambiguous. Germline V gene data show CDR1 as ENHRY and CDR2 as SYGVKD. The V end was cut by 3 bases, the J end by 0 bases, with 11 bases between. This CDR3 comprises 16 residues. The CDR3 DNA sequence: TGTGCCATCAGTGAAAGCCGGGCAGCAACTAATGAAAAACTGTTTTTT. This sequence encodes CAISESRAATNEKLFF.